This entry lists 30 T cell receptor beta chains sequenced from one sample in a study of shared clonotypes between healthy human individuals. TCRdb keeps only in-frame clones here, not all; method: immunoSEQ multiplex PCR. The repertoire has over 850,000 clones, around 78% of them found once; the top ten carry 0.5% to 0.6%. The sample taken for sequencing was memory CD4+ T cells from PBMCs. Subset of the sample: CD45RA-negative fraction. The source is a man aged 18 to 35 in good health. Some clones in this sample may be carry-over from other donors' samples.

This chain links TRBV28 with TRBJ2-7; no reliable D call. Trimming pared 4 bases from V and 7 bases from J, leaving 17 bases between. Germline CDR1 is MDHEN and CDR2 is SYDVKM. CDR3 length: 14 residues. The CDR3 sequence: CASSSPDTLGEQYF. Written as DNA, the CDR3 is TGTGCCAGCAGTTCCCCAGACACCTTGGGAGAGCAGTACTTC.

The rearrangement links TRBV18 to TRBJ1-2, with D unclear. Trimming shortened V by 4 bases and J by 0 bases, and 18 bases separated the two germline ends. Per the germline V gene, CDR1 is KGHSH and CDR2 is LQKENI. The CDR3 consists of 17 residues. The CDR3 coding sequence is TGTGCCAGCTCACTTTTCGACACCAAAATAACTAACTATGGCTACACCTTC. Protein product: CASSLFDTKITNYGYTF.

The CDR3 DNA sequence: TGTGCCAGCACCAACATCGGGCACCACCGGACATTCTCTAACTATGGCTACACCTTC. Protein: CASTNIGHHRTFSNYGYTF. This sequence joins TRBV28 and TRBJ1-2; possibly TRBD1 for D (5 bases). The CDR3 is 19 residues long. CDR1 is MDHEN and CDR2 is SYDVKM in the germline V gene. The V end lost 7 bases, the J end lost 0 bases, and 27 bases lay between the germline ends.

The rearrangement uses TRBV7-2 and TRBJ2-7; no clear D gene. Trimming left V 5 bases short and J 2 bases short, with 16 bases between. The CDR3 spans 15 residues. Per germline, CDR1 SGHTA and CDR2 FQGNSA. This chain's CDR3 is CASSPSLSATYEQYF. DNA for the CDR3: TGTGCCAGCAGCCCCTCCTTATCGGCTACCTACGAGCAGTACTTC. Complete variable domain (other parts from reference TRBV7-2 and TRBJ2-7): GAGVSQSPSNKVTEKGKDVELRCDPISGHTALYWYRQSLGQGLEFLIYFQGNSAPDKSGLPSDRFSAERTGGSVSTLTIQRTQQEDSAVYLCASSPSLSATYEQYFGPGTRLTVT.

V usage is TRBV19 and J usage is TRBJ1-2; D might be TRBD1 (5 bases). The germline gives CDR1 LNHDA, CDR2 SQIVND (reference sequence). The CDR3 totals 17 residues. V was trimmed by 3 bases and J by 0 bases, leaving 17 bases between them. CDR3 DNA: TGTGCCAGTAGTATCCCTCGACAGACTATCTCTAACTATGGCTACACCTTC. It yields the protein CASSIPRQTISNYGYTF.

The CDR3 is CASSLDRGGYTF. The CDR3 DNA is TGTGCCAGCAGTTTAGATCGAGGGGGCTACACCTTC. This chain joins TRBV28 and TRBJ1-2; D unresolved. CDR1 and CDR2 (germline): MDHEN, SYDVKM. Trimming took 2 bases from V and 8 from J, leaving 9 bases between them. This CDR3 contains 12 residues.

The genes are TRBV29-1 and TRBJ2-6; unclear D gene. CDR3 length: 13 amino acids. CDR1 SQVTM and CDR2 ANQGSEA come from the germline V gene. V was shortened by 8 bases and J by 3 bases, with 11 bases between the two germline ends. The CDR3 region has the DNA TGCAGCATTAGGATTTTTGGGGCCAACGTCCTGACTTTC. This gives the protein CSIRIFGANVLTF.

The rearrangement uses TRBV7-3 and TRBJ2-5, with 7 bases matching TRBD2. V gave up 5 bases and J gave up 5 bases; unmatched junction bases: 8. Per the germline V gene, CDR1 is SGHTA and CDR2 is FQGTGA. The CDR3 consists of 14 residues. CDR3 in DNA: TGTGCCAGCAGCGATTCTAGGGGAGGGGAGACCCAGTACTTC. It yields the protein CASSDSRGGETQYF. The full variable domain, in which reference TRBV7-3 and TRBJ2-5 provide the parts outside the CDR3, is GAGVSQTPSNKVTEKGKYVELRCDPISGHTALYWYRQSLGQGPEFLIYFQGTGAADDSGLPNDRFFAVRPEGSVSTLKIQRTERGDSAVYLCASSDSRGGETQYFGPGTRLLVL.

This chain uses TRBV5-1 with TRBJ2-3; 7 positions agree with TRBD2. The CDR3 spans 14 residues. Trimming removed 4 bases from V and 2 bases from J; junction bases left unmatched: 4. In germline, CDR1 is SGHRS, CDR2 YFSETQ. In DNA form, the CDR3 reads TGCGCCAGCAGCGAAGCGGGGCACACAGATACGCAGTATTTT. This encodes CASSEAGHTDTQYF.

The chain carries TRBV28 and TRBJ2-7, with 7 bases that match TRBD2. V shed 5 bases and J 4 bases; nucleotides not matched to a gene: 14. The CDR3 length is 16 residues. CDR1 is MDHEN and CDR2 is SYDVKM in the germline V gene. This CDR3 reads CASSAAGVSGGYEQYF. The CDR3 nucleotides are TGTGCCAGCAGTGCCGCGGGGGTTTCCGGGGGGTACGAGCAGTACTTC.

CDR3 bases: TGTGCCAGCTCACCACCAGGGCAACTCGGAGGCTATGGCTACACCTTC. This translates into CASSPPGQLGGYGYTF. The rearrangement uses TRBV18 and TRBJ1-2; D not resolved. The CDR3 is 16 amino acids. Germline V gives CDR1 KGHSH, CDR2 LQKENI. Trimming stripped 0 bases from V and 4 bases from J, with 15 bases between.

In regard to this clone: The sample carries other DNA sequences with the same CDR3. This chain's CDR3 is CASSRTGGTEAFF. The CDR3 DNA reads as TGTGCCAGCTCACGGACAGGGGGAACTGAAGCTTTCTTT. The V gene is TRBV18, the J gene TRBJ1-1; 10 bases agree with TRBD1. Germline trimming cut 4 bases from V and 5 bases from J; bases unmatched to any gene: 1. This CDR3 is built from 13 residues. From germline, CDR1 is KGHSH and CDR2 LQKENI.

This clone was observed a handful of times. This specimen includes other DNA sequences encoding the same CDR3. V gene TRBV5-1 combines with J gene TRBJ2-5, with TRBD2 identical over 10 bases. Germline assignment: CDR1 SGHRS and CDR2 YFSETQ. With V trimmed by 1 base and J by 3 bases, 3 bases remained unmatched. The CDR3 consists of 15 residues. The DNA of the CDR3 is TGCGCCAGCAGCTTGATGCTAGCGGGGGAAGAGACCCAGTACTTC. Residues: CASSLMLAGEETQYF.

This clone was seen a handful of times. The chain links TRBV11-2 to TRBJ2-5; perhaps TRBD1 as D (6 bases). There are 14 residues in the CDR3. Germline CDR1 SGHAT, CDR2 FQNNGV. V was clipped by 1 base and J by 2 bases, with 8 bases between them. The CDR3 is CASSLGGQQETQYF. The CDR3, as DNA: TGTGCCAGCAGCTTAGGCGGACAGCAAGAGACCCAGTACTTC.

This chain links TRBV7-2 with TRBJ2-1; possible D gene TRBD2, 5 bases. Per the germline V gene, CDR1 is SGHTA and CDR2 is FQGNSA. The CDR3 has 15 amino acids. Trimming took 3 bases from V and 2 from J, leaving 11 bases between them. The CDR3 protein is CASSFNRGTYNEQFF. CDR3 coding DNA: TGTGCCAGCAGCTTTAACCGGGGAACCTACAATGAGCAGTTCTTC.

This chain connects TRBV27 to TRBJ2-1, with 7 positions matching TRBD2. Germline-derived CDR1 and CDR2 are MNHEY and SMNVEV (reference sequence). Trimming cost V 6 bases and J 9 bases; bases outside gene matches: 11. This CDR3 is built from 14 residues. The CDR3 bases are TGTGCCAGCAGACTTAGCGGGCTCATGCTTGAGCAGTTCTTC. This encodes CASRLSGLMLEQFF.

This chain links TRBV30 with TRBJ1-3; 8 positions agree with TRBD1. The CDR3 spans 15 residues. V lost 1 base and J lost 5; bases outside the gene matches: 7. CDR1 and CDR2 (germline): GTSNPN, SVGIG (reference sequence). The CDR3 nucleotides are TGTGCCTGGAGTGCGGATGGACAGGGAAGAAACACCATATATTTT. This translates into CAWSADGQGRNTIYF.

The chain employs TRBV7-2 and TRBJ2-7, with 12 positions matching TRBD2. There are 17 residues in the CDR3. Germline loops: CDR1 SGHTA, CDR2 FQGNSA. The V segment lost 5 bases and the J segment 6 bases; nucleotides outside the gene matches: 14. CDR3 coding DNA: TGTGCCAGCAGCCTTTTAGGGCTAGCGGGAGGGCCCGGCGAGCAGTACTTC. This translates into CASSLLGLAGGPGEQYF.

This rearrangement joins TRBV27 to TRBJ2-3, with TRBD2 matching 9 bases. CDR1 and CDR2 (germline): MNHEY, SMNVEV (reference sequence). Trimming cost V 1 base and J 1 base; bases outside gene matches: 3. The CDR3 runs 16 residues. The CDR3 nucleotides are TGTGCCAGCAGTTTATGGTTAGCGGGAGGCACAGATACGCAGTATTTT. Translation gives CASSLWLAGGTDTQYF.

The rearrangement links TRBV5-6 to TRBJ2-1, with D uncertain. The V gene lost 0 bases and the J gene lost 6 bases, with 13 bases spanning the gap. The CDR3 contains 15 residues. The germline gives CDR1 SGHDT, CDR2 YYEEEE. The CDR3 loop is CASSLVRDLGNEQFF. The CDR3 DNA is TGTGCCAGCAGCTTGGTTCGAGACCTGGGCAATGAGCAGTTCTTC. Together with reference TRBV5-6 and TRBJ2-1, the CDR3 gives the full variable domain: DAGVTQSPTHLIKTRGQQVTLRCSPKSGHDTVSWYQQALGQGPQFIFQYYEEEERQRGNFPDRFSGHQFPNYSSELNVNALLLGDSALYLCASSLVRDLGNEQFFGPGTRLTVL.

As to this clone: Additional DNA sequences in this sample encode the identical CDR3. The rearrangement uses TRBV19 and TRBJ1-5; TRBD1 is a possible D gene (5 bases). The germline gives CDR1 LNHDA, CDR2 SQIVND (reference sequence). V lost 1 base, J lost 5 bases, and 12 bases lay in between. The CDR3 is 15 residues long. The CDR3 DNA follows: TGTGCCAGTAGTATAGGGGGTGCGGGGGATCAGCCCCAGCATTTT. The encoded protein is CASSIGGAGDQPQHF.

The genes are TRBV5-1 and TRBJ2-7, with TRBD2 identical over 10 bases. This CDR3 spans 14 amino acids. J was trimmed by 4 bases and V by 4 bases; bases with no gene match: 5. The germline V gene has CDR1 SGHRS and CDR2 YFSETQ. CDR3 sequence reads: CASSDPSGSYEQYF. The DNA of the CDR3 is TGCGCCAGCAGCGACCCTAGCGGGAGTTACGAGCAGTACTTC.

The chain is built from TRBV6-5 and TRBJ1-1; the D is unclear. This CDR3 comprises 13 residues. The V end was cut by 7 bases, the J end by 1 base, with 10 bases between. Germline lookup yields CDR1 MNHEY and CDR2 SVGAGI. This CDR3 is CASTGNPNTEAFF. DNA of the CDR3: TGTGCCAGCACCGGCAACCCGAACACTGAAGCTTTCTTT.

Note on this clone: At one boundary the junction diverges from the germline segment, which might be a read error. This chain connects TRBV5-4 to TRBJ1-2; no clear D. Germline CDR1 is SGHNT and CDR2 is YYREEE (reference sequence). This CDR3 has 13 residues. The CDR3 sequence is CASRDATNYGYTF. CDR3 DNA sequence: TGTGCTAGCAGAGACGCAACTAACTATGGCTACACCTTC.

The V and J genes are TRBV29-1 and TRBJ1-1; TRBD1 agrees at 7 bases. CDR1 SQVTM and CDR2 ANQGSEA come from the germline V gene. Germline trimming cut 7 bases from V and 3 bases from J; bases unmatched to any gene: 5. The CDR3 loop spans 12 amino acids. The CDR3 DNA is TGCAGCGCAGGGACAGCCTACACTGAAGCTTTCTTT. Protein product: CSAGTAYTEAFF.

This chain connects TRBV6-5 to TRBJ2-7; D possibly matches TRBD1 or TRBD2 (5 bases each). Trimming stripped 5 bases from V and 2 bases from J, with 13 bases between. CDR3 length equals 14 residues. Germline V gives CDR1 MNHEY, CDR2 SVGAGI. CDR3 DNA: TGTGCCAGCAGTCGCCGGGACGGGGCCTACGAGCAGTACTTC. Encoded protein: CASSRRDGAYEQYF.

The chain has TRBV5-1 and TRBJ2-1, with D possibly matching TRBD1 (6 bases). Trimming cost V 4 bases and J 6 bases, with 23 bases left between them. There are 17 residues in the CDR3. Per germline, CDR1 SGHRS and CDR2 YFSETQ. The CDR3 region is CASSNRPGHRDPNEQFF. The CDR3 DNA reads TGCGCCAGCAGCAATAGACCGGGACACCGGGACCCCAATGAGCAGTTCTTC.

This sequence joins TRBV4-1 and TRBJ2-3; either TRBD1 or TRBD2 may supply D (5 bases each). Trimming shortened V by 1 base and J by 8 bases, and 10 bases separated the two germline ends. This CDR3 is 13 amino acids long. Germline-derived CDR1 and CDR2 are MGHRA and YSYEKL. CDR3 region: CASSQVRGGTQYF. The CDR3 nucleotides read TGCGCCAGCAGCCAAGTTCGGGGCGGTACGCAGTATTTT.

The rearrangement uses TRBV27 and TRBJ2-7, with D perhaps matching TRBD1 or TRBD2 (5 bases each). The CDR3 has 15 amino acids. V was shortened by 6 bases and J by 2 bases, with 17 bases between the two germline ends. Looked up from germline, CDR1 is MNHEY and CDR2 is SMNVEV (reference sequence). CDR3 nucleotides: TGTGCCAGCAGCCCAATGGGGGTCGGAACCTACGAGCAGTACTTC. It specifies CASSPMGVGTYEQYF.

This clone was detected once. The chain is built from TRBV7-6 and TRBJ2-3; 10 positions agree with TRBD1. Germline CDR1 SGHVS, CDR2 FNYEAQ. This CDR3 has 15 amino acids. J lost 2 bases, V lost 6 bases, and 5 bases had no gene match. The CDR3 spells CASRLDRGNTDTQYF. CDR3 DNA sequence: TGTGCCAGCAGATTGGACAGGGGGAACACAGATACGCAGTATTTT.